Sequencing of this TCR beta chain was carried out in a study of blood T cell repertoires in COVID-19. Study context: From T cells, B-cell-depleted T cells, or PBMCs came the material, which was cDNA or gDNA.

In the original workflow: Reference gene primers were amplified, and this amplification served to estimate nucleated cell counts. Assay used: immunoSEQ multiplex PCR; TCRdb lists only in-frame clones, some missing. V and J calls and clone size come straight from that table; D and trimming were deduced from the DNA. This sample carries 100,000 to 150,000 clones, around 88% of them seen once, and the ten largest clones take about 9.4%. The table lists this clone with a few counts. Germline loops: CDR1 MNHNY, CDR2 SVGAGI (reference sequence). The length of the CDR3 is 16 residues. V was shortened by 10 bases and J by 0 bases, with 19 bases between the two germline ends.

This rearrangement joins TRBV6-6 to TRBJ1-5; D is perhaps TRBD1 (5 bases). What was sequenced was peripheral blood. The TCR originated in a man aged 50-60 years with acute or convalescent COVID-19. CDR3 DNA sequence: TGTGCCACCACACCCCCGGGGGTTTATAGCAATCAGCCCCAGCATTTT. Its protein product is CATTPPGVYSNQPQHF.